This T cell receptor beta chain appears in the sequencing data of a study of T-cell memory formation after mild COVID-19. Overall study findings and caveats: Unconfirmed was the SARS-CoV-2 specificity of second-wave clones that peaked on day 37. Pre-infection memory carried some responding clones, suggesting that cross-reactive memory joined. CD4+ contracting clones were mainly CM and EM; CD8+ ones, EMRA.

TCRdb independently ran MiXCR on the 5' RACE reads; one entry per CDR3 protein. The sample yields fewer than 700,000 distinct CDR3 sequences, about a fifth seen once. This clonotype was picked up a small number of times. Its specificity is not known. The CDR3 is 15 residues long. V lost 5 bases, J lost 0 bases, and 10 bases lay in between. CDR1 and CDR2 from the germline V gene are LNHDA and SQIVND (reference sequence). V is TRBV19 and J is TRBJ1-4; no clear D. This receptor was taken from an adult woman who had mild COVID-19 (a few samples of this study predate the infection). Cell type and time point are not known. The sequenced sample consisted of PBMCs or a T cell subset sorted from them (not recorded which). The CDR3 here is CASSGTAATNEKLFF. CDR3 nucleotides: TGTGCCAGTAGTGGAACAGCAGCAACTAATGAAAAACTGTTTTTT.